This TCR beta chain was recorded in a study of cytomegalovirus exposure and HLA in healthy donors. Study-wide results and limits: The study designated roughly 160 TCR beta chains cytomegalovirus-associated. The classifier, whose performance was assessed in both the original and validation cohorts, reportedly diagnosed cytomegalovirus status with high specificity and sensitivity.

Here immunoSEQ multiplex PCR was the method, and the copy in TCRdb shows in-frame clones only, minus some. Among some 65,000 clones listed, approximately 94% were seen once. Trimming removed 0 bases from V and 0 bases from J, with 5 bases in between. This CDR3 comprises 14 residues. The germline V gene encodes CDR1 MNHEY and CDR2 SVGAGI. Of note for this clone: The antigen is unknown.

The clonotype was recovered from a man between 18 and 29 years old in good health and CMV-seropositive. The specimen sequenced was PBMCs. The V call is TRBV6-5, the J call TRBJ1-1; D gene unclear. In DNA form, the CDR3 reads TGTGCCAGCAGTTACTCGCCGGTGAACACTGAAGCTTTCTTT. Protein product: CASSYSPVNTEAFF.